The 22 T cell receptor beta chains in this list originate from one sample, sequenced in a study of shared clonotypes between healthy human individuals. The data were produced by immunoSEQ multiplex PCR, yet TCRdb's version contains in-frame clones alone and is incomplete. There are over a million clones in the sample; approximately 97% occur only once, and roughly 1.1% lies in the top ten. The sample was naive CD4+ T cells sorted from blood. Subset meaning: CD45RA+ positively selected. These receptors all stem from a man aged 25 to 45 in good health.

The chain combines TRBV7-6 with TRBJ2-1; a possible D gene is TRBD1 (6 bases). CDR1 is SGHVS and CDR2 is FNYEAQ in the germline V gene. The V end was cut by 5 bases, the J end by 0 bases, with 23 bases between. The CDR3 totals 19 residues. The CDR3 coding sequence is TGTGCCAGCAGCCCCCTACATCAGCTGGGGGACAACTCCTACAATGAGCAGTTCTTC. Protein sequence: CASSPLHQLGDNSYNEQFF.

The rearrangement links TRBV5-5 to TRBJ1-2, with 7 bases that match TRBD1. CDR3 length: 16 amino acids. CDR1 is SGHKS, CDR2 YYEKEE, per germline (reference sequence). The J segment lost 5 bases and the V segment lost 6 bases, leaving 16 bases of the junction unmatched. The CDR3 protein is CASTPGPGQFRYGYTF. Written as DNA, the CDR3 is TGTGCCAGCACCCCCGGACCGGGACAGTTCCGTTATGGCTACACCTTC.

The V and J genes are TRBV5-5 and TRBJ1-5; perhaps TRBD1 as D (5 bases). The ends were cut back, 0 bases at V and 2 bases at J, with 9 bases in the middle. The CDR3 has 15 amino acids. Germline V gene sequence: CDR1 SGHKS, CDR2 YYEKEE (reference sequence). The CDR3, as DNA: TGTGCCAGCAGCTTGGAGGGGTTTGGCAATCAGCCCCAGCATTTT. Translation gives CASSLEGFGNQPQHF.

The gene calls are TRBV11-2 and TRBJ2-5, with D possibly matching TRBD1 (5 bases). Germline V gives CDR1 SGHAT, CDR2 FQNNGV. The germline V and J ends were trimmed by 4 bases and 4 bases, with 13 bases remaining between them. There are 14 residues in the CDR3. The CDR3 DNA is TGTGCCAGCAGCTCCTTCGACAGATTAGAGACCCAGTACTTC. Residues: CASSSFDRLETQYF.

V usage is TRBV30 and J usage is TRBJ2-2; D is undetermined. V shed 6 bases and J shed 4 bases, with 27 bases lying between them. Germline-derived CDR1 and CDR2 are GTSNPN and SVGIG (reference sequence). The CDR3 spans 18 residues. The CDR3 DNA follows: TGTGCCTGCCCCAGGCCCGTAGGCGGACGATTTTCCACCGGGGAGCTGTTTTTT. The encoded protein is CACPRPVGGRFSTGELFF.

This chain joins TRBV7-9 and TRBJ2-7, with D possibly matching TRBD2 (6 bases). The CDR3 totals 16 residues. CDR1 is SEHNR and CDR2 is FQNEAQ in the germline V gene (reference sequence). V lost 0 bases to trimming and J lost 3 bases, with 15 bases between them. For the CDR3, the DNA is TGTGCCAGCAGCTTAGCCGGACTCCCCGGGGGCTACGAGCAGTACTTC. This gives the protein CASSLAGLPGGYEQYF.

V and J are TRBV28 and TRBJ1-2; D gene uncertain. Between the trimmed V and J ends, which lost 6 bases and 13 bases, there was a span of 18 bases. Germline V gene sequence: CDR1 MDHEN, CDR2 SYDVKM. CDR3 length equals 12 residues. CDR3 DNA sequence: TGTGCCAGCAGGTTACCTCAAGGACCTACCACCTTC. Its protein product is CASRLPQGPTTF.

This chain connects TRBV28 to TRBJ1-5; 7 bases map to TRBD1. This CDR3 is 13 amino acids long. Trimming took 4 bases from V and 5 from J; bases not matched to a gene: 2. CDR1 and CDR2 (germline): MDHEN, SYDVKM. Here the CDR3 reads CASSSGGDQPQHF. CDR3 nucleotides: TGTGCCAGCAGTTCAGGGGGTGATCAGCCCCAGCATTTT.

In this sample, this clone turned up once. Here the CDR3 reads CASSLVQGQGAFF. The CDR3 DNA sequence: TGCGCCAGCAGCTTGGTTCAGGGGCAGGGAGCTTTCTTT. The J gene is TRBJ1-1, the V gene TRBV5-1; D might be TRBD1 (6 bases). The CDR3 is 13 amino acids. V shed 0 bases and J shed 10 bases, with 13 bases lying between them. Germline loops: CDR1 SGHRS, CDR2 YFSETQ.

As for this clone: This CDR3 is also generated by other DNA sequences in the sample. The V and J genes are TRBV5-4 and TRBJ1-5, with 7 bases identical to TRBD1. Germline V lookup: CDR1 SGHNT, CDR2 YYREEE (reference sequence). This CDR3 has 14 amino acids. V lost 4 bases to trimming and J lost 4 bases; unmatched junction nucleotides: 5. This CDR3 is CASSRQGGNQPQHF. The CDR3 coding sequence is TGTGCCAGCAGCCGACAGGGTGGGAATCAGCCCCAGCATTTT.

This clone is a singleton in its sample. The rearrangement joins TRBV28 to TRBJ2-7, with D possibly matching TRBD1 (6 bases). Trimming took 5 bases from V and 4 from J, leaving 21 bases between them. Germline lookup yields CDR1 MDHEN and CDR2 SYDVKM. The CDR3 has 16 amino acids. Here the CDR3 reads CASSPPGSRGGYEQYF. The CDR3 DNA sequence: TGTGCCAGCAGTCCCCCTGGTTCCCGAGGGGGATACGAGCAGTACTTC.

This chain uses TRBV5-4 with TRBJ1-1; TRBD1 matches 7 bases. This CDR3 region has 15 residues. Germline V CDR1 and CDR2: SGHNT, YYREEE (reference sequence). With 4 bases clipped from V and 1 base from J, the junction kept 7 bases outside the gene matches. CDR3 protein: CASSPNRGPNTEAFF. Here the CDR3 DNA reads TGTGCCAGCAGCCCCAACAGGGGCCCGAACACTGAAGCTTTCTTT.

V is TRBV6-5 and J is TRBJ2-1; 10 positions match TRBD1. Germline CDR1 MNHEY, CDR2 SVGAGI. The CDR3 extends over 15 amino acids. V was clipped by 8 bases and J by 4 bases; unmatched bases: 8. CDR3 bases: TGTGCCAGCCGCGGAGCGGGACAGGGGTACAATGAGCAGTTCTTC. Its translation is CASRGAGQGYNEQFF.

This clone has only one observation. This chain connects TRBV5-6 to TRBJ2-7; 7 positions agree with TRBD2. V trimming: 3 bases; J trimming: 2 bases; junction bases outside the gene matches: 8. Germline CDR1 is SGHDT and CDR2 is YYEEEE. This CDR3 is 15 amino acids long. CDR3 loop: CASSSPREGTYEQYF. The DNA for the CDR3 is TGTGCCAGCAGCTCCCCAAGGGAGGGCACCTACGAGCAGTACTTC.

The genes are TRBV5-1 and TRBJ2-2; D is perhaps TRBD2 (5 bases). The V gene's germline CDR1 is SGHRS and CDR2 YFSETQ. This CDR3 has 15 amino acids. V lost 9 bases, J lost 1 base, and 16 bases lay in between. The CDR3 DNA reads TGCGCCACCTCTCCGGGCGGACTGAACACCGGGGAGCTGTTTTTT. Its translation is CATSPGGLNTGELFF.

J is TRBJ2-3 and V is TRBV6-1; TRBD2 is a possible D gene (5 bases). The germline V and J ends were trimmed by 3 bases and 0 bases, with 19 bases remaining between them. The CDR3 sequence is 18 residues long. Germline loops: CDR1 MNHNS, CDR2 SASEGT. The chain's CDR3 is CASSEEGGSLFSTDTQYF. The DNA for the CDR3 is TGTGCCAGCAGTGAGGAAGGAGGATCACTTTTTAGCACAGATACGCAGTATTTT.

This sequence joins TRBV7-2 and TRBJ1-2; the D is unclear. The CDR3 is 14 amino acids. Germline V CDR1 and CDR2: SGHTA, FQGNSA. Trimming took off 7 bases at V and 4 bases at J, with 16 bases between the two ends. In DNA, the CDR3 is TGTGCCAGCAACCCGGAACAACTCCCCTATGGCTACACCTTC. It is translated as CASNPEQLPYGYTF.

V is TRBV5-1 and J is TRBJ2-1; D perhaps matches TRBD2 (6 bases). The germline V gene has CDR1 SGHRS and CDR2 YFSETQ. The V and J ends lost 4 bases and 7 bases respectively, with 15 bases between them. The CDR3 contains 14 residues. CDR3 region: CASSDPQGGNEQFF. CDR3 coding DNA: TGCGCCAGCAGCGATCCTCAGGGAGGTAATGAGCAGTTCTTC. Full variable domain (remainder filled in from reference TRBV5-1 and TRBJ2-1): KAGVTQTPRYLIKTRGQQVTLSCSPISGHRSVSWYQQTPGQGLQFLFEYFSETQRNKGNFPGRFSGRQFSNSRSEMNVSTLELGDSALYLCASSDPQGGNEQFFGPGTRLTVL.

The chain employs TRBV5-6 and TRBJ1-5; maybe TRBD1 (6 bases). The CDR3 loop spans 15 amino acids. Germline V gene sequence: CDR1 SGHDT, CDR2 YYEEEE. V was trimmed by 3 bases and J by 6 bases, leaving 16 bases between them. In DNA form, the CDR3 reads TGTGCCAGCAGCTCGAACAGGGAAGGGGGTCAGCCCCAGCATTTT. This codes for CASSSNREGGQPQHF.

The chain links TRBV15 to TRBJ2-3; no firm D call. Germline loops: CDR1 LNHNV, CDR2 YYDKDF (reference sequence). Trimming stripped 0 bases from V and 6 bases from J, with 4 bases between. The CDR3 runs to 12 residues. DNA for the CDR3: TGTGCCACCAGCAGAGATAAGGATACGCAGTATTTT. The encoded protein is CATSRDKDTQYF.

This chain links TRBV2 with TRBJ2-7; D may correspond to TRBD1 or TRBD2 (5 bases each). CDR1 is SNHLY, CDR2 FYNNEI, per germline. The CDR3 consists of 18 residues. Trimming cost V 7 bases and J 1 base, with 26 bases left between them. CDR3: CASKGRTPDSVGSYEQYF. The CDR3 DNA follows: TGTGCCAGCAAGGGACGGACTCCCGACTCCGTGGGTTCCTACGAGCAGTACTTC.

The V call is TRBV7-6, the J call TRBJ1-2; 7 positions match TRBD1. The CDR3 has 19 amino acids. V lost 1 base, J lost 2 bases, and 16 bases stayed unmatched. The germline gives CDR1 SGHVS, CDR2 FNYEAQ. The CDR3 sequence is CASSLVPLGRGTDNYGYTF. CDR3 bases: TGTGCCAGCAGCTTAGTTCCCCTCGGCCGTGGGACAGACAACTATGGCTACACCTTC.